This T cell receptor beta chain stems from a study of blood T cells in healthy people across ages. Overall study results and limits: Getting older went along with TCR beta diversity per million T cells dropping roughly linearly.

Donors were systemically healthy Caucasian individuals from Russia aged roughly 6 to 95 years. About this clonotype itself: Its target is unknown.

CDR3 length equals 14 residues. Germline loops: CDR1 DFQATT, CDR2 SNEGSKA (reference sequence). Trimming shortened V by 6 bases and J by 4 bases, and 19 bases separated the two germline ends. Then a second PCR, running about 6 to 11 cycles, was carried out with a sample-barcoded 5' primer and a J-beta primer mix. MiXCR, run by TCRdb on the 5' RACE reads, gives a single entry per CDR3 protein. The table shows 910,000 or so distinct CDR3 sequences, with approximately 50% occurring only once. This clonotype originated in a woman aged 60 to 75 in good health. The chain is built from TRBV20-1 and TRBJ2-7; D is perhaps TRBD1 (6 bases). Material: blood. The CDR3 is CSAPPSGARYEQYF. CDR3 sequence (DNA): TGCAGTGCACCCCCGTCAGGGGCGAGGTACGAGCAGTACTTC.